Presented here are 19 T cell receptor beta chains from one specimen sequenced in a study of blood T cell repertoires in COVID-19. Assay used: immunoSEQ multiplex PCR; TCRdb lists only in-frame clones, some missing. The table lists 95,000 to 150,000 clones, about 80% of them singletons. Specimen: peripheral blood. These receptors were obtained from a man in his sixties with active or convalescent COVID-19.

V is TRBV4-2 and J is TRBJ2-1, with unresolved D. CDR3 length: 13 residues. V was pared by 7 bases and J by 0 bases, with 7 bases between. CDR1 is LGHNA and CDR2 is YNFKEQ in the germline V gene. The CDR3 here is CASTPGSYNEQFF. CDR3 DNA: TGTGCCAGCACCCCCGGCTCCTACAATGAGCAGTTCTTC.

This clone was seen only a few times. The chain carries TRBV28 and TRBJ1-5; D remains ambiguous. The CDR3 has 16 amino acids. Looked up from germline, CDR1 is MDHEN and CDR2 is SYDVKM. Trimming took 1 base from V and 6 from J, leaving 16 bases between them. The DNA of the CDR3 is TGTGCCAGCAGTTTATCGTCACAGATTAACGGTCAGCCCCAGCATTTT. This gives the protein CASSLSSQINGQPQHF.

The genes are TRBV6-1 and TRBJ1-2, with TRBD1 as a possible D gene (5 bases). The ends were cut back, 2 bases at V and 3 bases at J, with 16 bases in the middle. CDR1 and CDR2 from the germline V gene are MNHNS and SASEGT. This CDR3 has 16 amino acids. CDR3 coding DNA: TGTGCCAGCAGTGAACAGGGTCTGATACCCTACTATGGCTACACCTTC. Amino acids: CASSEQGLIPYYGYTF.

CDR3 bases: TGTGCCAGCAGTCCCCTCGGACAGGGAGTCCAAGAGACCCAGTACTTC. This sequence encodes CASSPLGQGVQETQYF. The chain employs TRBV28 and TRBJ2-5; 8 bases are shared with TRBD1. The CDR3 runs to 16 residues. CDR1 is MDHEN and CDR2 is SYDVKM in the germline V gene. V shed 5 bases, J shed 1 base, and the junction held 9 bases outside the gene matches.

This clone has only one observation. The chain joins TRBV7-8 to TRBJ2-4; TRBD1 might be the D (6 bases). Germline CDR1 reads SGHVS; CDR2 reads FQNEAQ. V was clipped by 2 bases and J by 10 bases, with 12 bases between them. The CDR3 has 13 amino acids. The CDR3 coding sequence is TGTGCCAGCAGCTTAAGGACAGAAGCAATTCAGTACTTC. It specifies CASSLRTEAIQYF. Based on the CDR3 plus reference TRBV7-8 and TRBJ2-4, the full variable domain is GAGVSQSPRYKVAKRGQDVALRCDPISGHVSLFWYQQALGQGPEFLTYFQNEAQLDKSGLPSDRFFAERPEGSVSTLKIQRTQQEDSAVYLCASSLRTEAIQYFGAGTRLSVL.

The CDR3 loop is CASSLFTGDGYTF. The CDR3 DNA follows: TGTGCCAGCAGCTTGTTCACAGGGGATGGCTACACCTTC. The chain recombines TRBV5-4 with TRBJ1-2; 7 positions match TRBD1. The CDR3 loop spans 13 amino acids. CDR1 is SGHNT, CDR2 YYREEE, per germline (reference sequence). J lost 6 bases, V lost 1 base, and 3 bases had no gene match.

This chain connects TRBV5-1 to TRBJ2-7; D is perhaps TRBD2 (7 bases). V dropped 2 bases and J dropped 5 bases, with 11 bases sitting between them. Germline V gives CDR1 SGHRS, CDR2 YFSETQ. The CDR3 has 13 amino acids. CDR3 sequence reads: CASSFTGGDEQYF. The CDR3 DNA reads as TGCGCCAGCAGCTTCACGGGGGGCGACGAGCAGTACTTC.

The V gene is TRBV24-1, the J gene TRBJ2-1; 11 bases are shared with TRBD2. With 9 bases clipped from V and 7 bases from J, the junction kept 7 bases outside the gene matches. CDR1 and CDR2 (germline): KGHDR, SFDVKD. The CDR3 spans 14 residues. The CDR3 loop is CATGTSGTRNEQFF. DNA of the CDR3: TGTGCCACCGGGACTAGCGGCACTCGGAATGAGCAGTTCTTC.

This clone came up many times. V is TRBV7-9 and J is TRBJ2-1; 8 bases agree with TRBD2. The CDR3 loop spans 15 amino acids. V dropped 5 bases and J dropped 8; count of bases not matched to a gene: 11. Germline-derived CDR1 and CDR2 are SEHNR and FQNEAQ (reference sequence). The CDR3 protein is CASSREGVPRDEQFF. The CDR3 DNA is TGTGCCAGCAGCCGGGAGGGGGTCCCACGGGATGAGCAGTTCTTC.

This clone was detected only once. The chain combines TRBV5-1 with TRBJ1-1, with D maybe TRBD1 (5 bases). Per the germline V gene, CDR1 is SGHRS and CDR2 is YFSETQ. V was shortened by 4 bases and J by 3 bases, with 10 bases between the two germline ends. This CDR3 has 13 amino acids. The CDR3 DNA is TGCGCCAGCAGCCGGGGGATTGACACTGAAGCTTTCTTT. Protein sequence: CASSRGIDTEAFF.

The V and J genes are TRBV18 and TRBJ1-3, with D maybe TRBD1 (5 bases). This CDR3 contains 16 residues. Trimming left V 3 bases short and J 2 bases short, with 14 bases between. Germline values: CDR1 KGHSH, CDR2 LQKENI. The DNA of the CDR3 is TGTGCCAGCTCACCCCAGGCAGGGCGGACTGGAAACACCATATATTTT. Protein: CASSPQAGRTGNTIYF. The whole variable domain, remainder taken from reference TRBV18 and TRBJ1-3, is NAGVMQNPRHLVRRRGQEARLRCSPMKGHSHVYWYRQLPEEGLKFMVYLQKENIIDESGMPKERFSAEFPKEGPSILRIQQVVRGDSAAYFCASSPQAGRTGNTIYFGEGSWLTVV.

V is TRBV24-1 and J is TRBJ2-1, with a possible D match to TRBD2 (5 bases). CDR3 size: 17 residues. The germline CDR1 and CDR2 sequences are KGHDR and SFDVKD. The ends were cut back, 3 bases at V and 7 bases at J, with 21 bases in the middle. The CDR3 region has the DNA TGTGCCACCAGTGATCCCTTCCCTGGGAGAAGGGTAAATGAGCAGTTCTTC. Translating it yields CATSDPFPGRRVNEQFF.

This clone has just a few counts. The V gene is TRBV5-4, the J gene TRBJ1-2; weak D call: TRBD1 (5 bases). CDR1 and CDR2 from the germline V gene are SGHNT and YYREEE (reference sequence). V was trimmed by 1 base and J by 2 bases, leaving 21 bases between them. The CDR3 runs 18 residues. CDR3 loop: CASSLPGAGLYVNYGYTF. The CDR3 coding sequence is TGTGCCAGCAGCTTGCCTGGGGCAGGCCTCTATGTGAACTATGGCTACACCTTC.

V is TRBV7-9 and J is TRBJ2-5; the match to TRBD1 covers 11 bases. The CDR3 has 15 residues. The V segment lost 5 bases and the J segment 2 bases; nucleotides outside the gene matches: 4. In germline, CDR1 is SEHNR, CDR2 FQNEAQ (reference sequence). The CDR3 reads CASSPGTGGQETQYF. The CDR3 bases are TGTGCCAGCAGCCCCGGGACAGGGGGTCAAGAGACCCAGTACTTC. The variable domain in full, with the rest retrieved from reference TRBV7-9 and TRBJ2-5, is DTGVSQNPRHKITKRGQNVTFRCDPISEHNRLYWYRQTLGQGPEFLTYFQNEAQLEKSRLLSDRFSAERPKGSFSTLEIQRTEQGDSAMYLCASSPGTGGQETQYFGPGTRLLVL.

The genes are TRBV19 and TRBJ2-2; possibly TRBD1 for D (6 bases). Germline CDR1 and CDR2: LNHDA and SQIVND (reference sequence). The ends were cut back, 9 bases at V and 6 bases at J, with 20 bases in the middle. This CDR3 comprises 15 residues. The CDR3 loop is CASSQDRRRPGELFF. CDR3 sequence (DNA): TGTGCCAGCAGCCAAGACAGGCGGAGGCCCGGGGAGCTGTTTTTT.

The chain links TRBV5-1 to TRBJ2-2; TRBD2 matches at 9 bases. CDR1 and CDR2 (germline): SGHRS, YFSETQ. Germline trimming cut 3 bases from V and 5 bases from J; bases unmatched to any gene: 17. The CDR3 consists of 19 residues. The CDR3 protein is CASSSDSRRGGRGTGELFF. The CDR3 region has the DNA TGCGCCAGCAGCTCGGACAGCCGTCGAGGCGGGAGGGGAACCGGGGAGCTGTTTTTT. The whole variable domain, remainder taken from reference TRBV5-1 and TRBJ2-2, is KAGVTQTPRYLIKTRGQQVTLSCSPISGHRSVSWYQQTPGQGLQFLFEYFSETQRNKGNFPGRFSGRQFSNSRSEMNVSTLELGDSALYLCASSSDSRRGGRGTGELFFGEGSRLTVL.

This clone was found once. This chain connects TRBV19 to TRBJ2-3; 7 bases map to TRBD2. The CDR3 runs 13 residues. Germline V gene lookup returns CDR1 LNHDA and CDR2 SQIVND (reference sequence). Germline trimming cut 11 bases from V and 1 base from J; bases unmatched to any gene: 6. The CDR3 DNA is TGTGCCTCCAGGGCGGGGGGCACAGATACGCAGTATTTT. Its protein is CASRAGGTDTQYF.

The chain has TRBV7-8 and TRBJ1-5; the match to TRBD1 covers 7 bases. This CDR3 is 17 amino acids long. V gave up 2 bases and J gave up 1 base; unmatched junction bases: 8. Looked up from germline, CDR1 is SGHVS and CDR2 is FQNEAQ. The CDR3 loop reads CASSLSPDRVSNQPQHF. The CDR3 bases are TGTGCCAGCAGCTTAAGTCCCGACAGGGTGAGCAATCAGCCCCAGCATTTT.

V usage is TRBV2 and J usage is TRBJ2-2, with D possibly matching TRBD1 (6 bases). Between the trimmed V and J ends, which lost 11 bases and 1 base, there was a span of 14 bases. The CDR3 runs 14 residues. The germline V gene has CDR1 SNHLY and CDR2 FYNNEI. CDR3 nucleotides: TGTGCCGGCGGACAGCTGAAGAACACCGGGGAGCTGTTTTTT. This gives the protein CAGGQLKNTGELFF. Drawing the rest from reference TRBV2 and TRBJ2-2, the complete variable domain is EPEVTQTPSHQVTQMGQEVILRCVPISNHLYFYWYRQILGQKVEFLVSFYNNEISEKSEIFDDQFSVERPDGSNFTLKIRSTKLEDSAMYFCAGGQLKNTGELFFGEGSRLTVL.